This TCR beta chain was recovered during a study of blood T cell repertoires in COVID-19. Data came from immunoSEQ multiplex PCR; TCRdb stores just in-frame clones and leaves some out. The sample lists about 130,000 clones, roughly 86% seen once, with less than 4.5% in the top ten. The CDR3 has 14 residues. Unmatched junction bases numbered 5, after V lost 5 bases and J lost 4 bases. The germline V gene encodes CDR1 PRHDT and CDR2 FYEKMQ (reference sequence). The sample holds one count of this clone. The chain uses TRBV13 and TRBJ1-2; the match to TRBD1 covers 9 bases. Sequencing used peripheral blood. This clonotype was sampled from a woman between 55 and 75 years old with acute or convalescent COVID-19. The CDR3 loop is CASSLTGGSYGYTF. CDR3 in DNA: TGTGCCAGCAGCCTCACAGGGGGCAGCTATGGCTACACCTTC.